The clone carrying this TCR beta chain came up a few times. The antigen is not known. At one end, the junction sequence differs from germline, possibly due to a read error. The sample originates from a study of T-cell reconstitution after alpha-beta-depleted transplantation in children. Notes on the study in general: Expanded graft clones, several hundred of them, were reportedly the source of alpha-beta T cells about two months after transplant. T-cell numbers and diversity, one year after transplant, stemmed largely from T cells that were newly produced.

Unique molecular identifiers tagged the TCRbeta library. TCRdb passed the PCR reads through MiXCR, listing each CDR3 protein once. The repertoire holds approximately 400,000 distinct CDR3 sequences, about a sixth seen once, with 25% to 35% in the top ten. Germline assignment: CDR1 SGHTA and CDR2 FQGNSA. There are 13 residues in the CDR3. The sequence was obtained from a boy in the first two years of life who had a stem cell transplant for Wiskott-Aldrich syndrome, so the T cells may come from the graft donor. This material consisted of PBMCs, mostly from graft donor cells, taken 360 days after TCRalphabeta/CD19-depleted stem cell transplant. The chain combines TRBV7-2 with TRBJ1-5, with D unresolved. The CDR3 DNA reads TGTGTCAGCGCCGCCTCATTTGACCAGCCCCAGCATTTT. Translating it yields CVSAASFDQPQHF.